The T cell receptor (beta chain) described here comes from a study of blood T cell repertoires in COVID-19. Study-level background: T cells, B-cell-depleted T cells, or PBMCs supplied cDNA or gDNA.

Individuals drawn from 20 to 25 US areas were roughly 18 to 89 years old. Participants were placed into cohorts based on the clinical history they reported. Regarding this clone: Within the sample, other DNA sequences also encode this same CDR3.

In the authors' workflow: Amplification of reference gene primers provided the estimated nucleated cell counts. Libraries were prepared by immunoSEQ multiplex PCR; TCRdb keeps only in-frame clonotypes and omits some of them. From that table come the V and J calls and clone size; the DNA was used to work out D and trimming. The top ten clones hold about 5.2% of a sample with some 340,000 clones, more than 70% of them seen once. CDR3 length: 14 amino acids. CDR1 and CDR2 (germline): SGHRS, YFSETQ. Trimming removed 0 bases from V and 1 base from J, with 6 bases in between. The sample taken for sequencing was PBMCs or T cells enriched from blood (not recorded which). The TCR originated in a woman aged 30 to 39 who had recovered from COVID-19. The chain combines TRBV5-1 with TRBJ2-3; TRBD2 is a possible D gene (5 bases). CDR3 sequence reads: CASSLAGGTDTQYF. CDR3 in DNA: TGCGCCAGCAGCTTGGCCGGGGGCACAGATACGCAGTATTTT.